This T cell receptor beta chain was recovered during a study of shared clonotypes between healthy human individuals. The protocol was immunoSEQ multiplex PCR, while the TCRdb copy is restricted to in-frame clones and leaves out a portion. Of more than 90,000 clones listed, 67% are singletons. With 1 base removed from V and 2 bases from J, the gap between germline ends came to 13 bases. This CDR3 is 15 amino acids long. Germline V lookup: CDR1 SGHNT, CDR2 YYREEE (reference sequence). The origin of this receptor is a man in his thirties or forties in good health. Source material: memory CD8+ T cells sorted from blood. The subset was: CD45RO+ cells pooled with CCR7-negative TemRA cells. This chain uses TRBV5-4 with TRBJ2-7; possible D gene TRBD1, 6 bases. CDR3 sequence: CASSLYGTLTYEQYF. As DNA, the CDR3 is TGTGCCAGCAGCTTGTACGGGACACTTACCTACGAGCAGTACTTC.